The entry below describes one T cell receptor (beta chain). Its target is unknown. This entry belongs to a study of shared clonotypes between healthy human individuals. With 0 bases removed from V and 7 bases from J, the gap between germline ends came to 10 bases. Looked up from germline, CDR1 is LNHDA and CDR2 is SQIVND (reference sequence). The CDR3 covers 13 residues. Study-level findings and limits: Sample collection involved blood only; tissue repertoires are likely different. A few donors had roughly 5.2% of their naive CD4 clonotypes in common.

As defined, naive CD8 cells were CD45RO-negative and positively selected for CCR7, with terminally differentiated effector memory CD45RA+ cells excluded. TCRdb keeps only in-frame clones here, not all; method: immunoSEQ multiplex PCR. The sample has some 630,000 clones, approximately 96% seen once. This sequence originates from a woman younger than 45 in good health. The sequencing sample was made of naive CD8+ T cells sorted from blood. The V call is TRBV19, the J call TRBJ2-7; no clear D gene. CDR3 sequence (DNA): TGTGCCAGTAGTATAGATGCCGAAGAAGAGCAGTACTTC. This encodes CASSIDAEEEQYF.